This TCR beta chain was captured in a study of blood T cell repertoires in COVID-19. Repertoires were generated with immunoSEQ multiplex PCR, while TCRdb's copy carries only in-frame clones and drops some. The table has 180,000 or so clones, approximately 85% seen once. V was pared by 5 bases and J by 0 bases, with 8 bases between. Germline V gene data show CDR1 as SGHTA and CDR2 as FQGTGA. This CDR3 has 13 residues. The sample was peripheral blood. V usage is TRBV7-3 and J usage is TRBJ2-7; D is undetermined. The origin of this receptor is a woman aged 60-70 years with acute or convalescent COVID-19. CDR3 nucleotide sequence: TGTGCCAGCAGCCACGACAACTCCTACGAGCAGTACTTC. Amino acid sequence: CASSHDNSYEQYF. The complete variable domain, with remaining parts taken from reference TRBV7-3 and TRBJ2-7, reads GAGVSQTPSNKVTEKGKYVELRCDPISGHTALYWYRQSLGQGPEFLIYFQGTGAADDSGLPNDRFFAVRPEGSVSTLKIQRTERGDSAVYLCASSHDNSYEQYFGPGTRLTVT.